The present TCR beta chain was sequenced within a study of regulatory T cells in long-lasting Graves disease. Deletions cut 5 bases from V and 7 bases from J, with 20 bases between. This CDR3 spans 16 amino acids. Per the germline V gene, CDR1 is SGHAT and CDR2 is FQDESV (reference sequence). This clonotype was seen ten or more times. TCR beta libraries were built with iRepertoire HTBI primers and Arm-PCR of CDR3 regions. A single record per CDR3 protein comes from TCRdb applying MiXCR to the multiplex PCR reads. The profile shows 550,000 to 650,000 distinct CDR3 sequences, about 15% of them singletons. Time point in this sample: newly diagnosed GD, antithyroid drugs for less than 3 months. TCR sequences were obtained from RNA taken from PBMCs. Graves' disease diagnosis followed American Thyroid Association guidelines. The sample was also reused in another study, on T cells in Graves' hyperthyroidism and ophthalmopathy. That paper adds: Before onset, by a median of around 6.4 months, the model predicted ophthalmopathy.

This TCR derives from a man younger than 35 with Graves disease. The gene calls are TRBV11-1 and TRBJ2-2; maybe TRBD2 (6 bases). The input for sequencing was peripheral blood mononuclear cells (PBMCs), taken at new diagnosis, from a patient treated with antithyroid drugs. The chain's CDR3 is CASSRRNGDWNGELFF. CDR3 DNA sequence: TGTGCCAGCAGCCGCCGTAACGGGGACTGGAACGGGGAGCTGTTTTTT.